The 18 T cell receptor beta chains in this list originate from one sample, sequenced in a study of identical twins. TCRdb re-called the 5' RACE reads through MiXCR, storing one row per CDR3 protein. The sample lists 1,800,000 or so distinct CDR3 sequences, 32% occurring once. The sequenced sample was cord blood. The receptor source for this set is a newborn girl in good health.

The chain has TRBV10-3 and TRBJ2-3, with D perhaps TRBD2 (7 bases). V shed 2 bases and J shed 4 bases, with 19 bases lying between them. Germline V gene lookup returns CDR1 ENHRY and CDR2 SYGVKD. The CDR3 spans 17 residues. Here the CDR3 reads CAISEGRGGGGADTQYF. DNA for the CDR3: TGTGCCATCAGTGAGGGTAGAGGCGGAGGGGGGGCAGATACGCAGTATTTT.

There are a few counts of this clonotype. Written as DNA, the CDR3 is TGTGCCAGCAGTCAGGGACGTTACAATGAGCAGTACTTC. This sequence encodes CASSQGRYNEQYF. This chain connects TRBV6-5 to TRBJ2-4; possibly TRBD1 or TRBD2 for D (5 bases each). The CDR3 length is 13 residues. Trimming removed 5 bases at V and 13 bases at J, with 18 bases between. CDR1 MNHEY and CDR2 SVGAGI come from the germline V gene.

This clonotype was recorded a few times. The rearrangement uses TRBV7-9 and TRBJ2-5; D gene uncertain. CDR3 length: 14 residues. The germline CDR1 and CDR2 sequences are SEHNR and FQNEAQ (reference sequence). Trimming cost V 3 bases and J 4 bases, with 12 bases left between them. The CDR3 protein is CASSLTSAVETQYF. The CDR3 nucleotides are TGTGCCAGCAGCTTGACCAGCGCGGTAGAGACCCAGTACTTC.

This chain connects TRBV12-3 or TRBV12-4 to TRBJ1-6; D gene unclear. The length of the CDR3 is 15 residues. With 3 bases removed from V and 5 bases from J, the gap between germline ends came to 11 bases. The CDR3 bases are TGTGCCAGCAGTTTGGCAGGCGGAAATAATTCACCCCTCCACTTT. The encoded protein is CASSLAGGNNSPLHF.

The CDR3 is CASTFGWDRLGSQETQYF. The CDR3 DNA follows: TGCGCCAGCACCTTTGGTTGGGACCGACTAGGAAGCCAAGAGACCCAGTACTTC. The V gene is TRBV5-1, the J gene TRBJ2-5; possible D gene TRBD2, 6 bases. The CDR3 has 18 residues. V was pared by 6 bases and J by 1 base, with 25 bases between. CDR1 SGHRS and CDR2 YFSETQ come from the germline V gene.

This sequence joins TRBV4-2 and TRBJ2-5, with D perhaps matching TRBD2 (6 bases). Trimming removed 8 bases from V and 11 bases from J, with 21 bases in between. The CDR3 extends over 13 amino acids. The V gene's germline CDR1 is LGHNA and CDR2 YNFKEQ. The CDR3 DNA reads as TGTGCCAGCTCACGGGAGACTAGAAATGAGCAGTACTTC. As protein: CASSRETRNEQYF.

This clonotype was found a few times. The chain uses TRBV4-1 and TRBJ2-1; perhaps TRBD2 as D (5 bases). CDR1 and CDR2 (germline): MGHRA, YSYEKL. The V gene lost 4 bases and the J gene lost 1 base, with 17 bases spanning the gap. The CDR3 spans 17 residues. CDR3 nucleotide sequence: TGCGCCAGCAGCCCCCTCGACTATCCCGGGTCCTACAATGAGCAGTTCTTC. It is translated as CASSPLDYPGSYNEQFF.

V gene TRBV6-1 combines with J gene TRBJ1-6; no reliable D call. Germline V CDR1 and CDR2: MNHNS, SASEGT. The CDR3 is 11 residues long. Trimming took off 7 bases at V and 9 bases at J, with 7 bases between the two ends. CDR3 DNA sequence: TGTGCCAGCAATTCACGTTCACCCCTCCACTTT. Translation gives CASNSRSPLHF.

This clonotype was detected only a few times. The chain links TRBV12-3 or TRBV12-4 to TRBJ2-7; either TRBD1 or TRBD2 may supply D (5 bases each). The CDR3 covers 16 residues. Trimming stripped 5 bases from V and 2 bases from J, with 19 bases between. Written as DNA, the CDR3 is TGTGCCAGCAGTAAAGGGACCACCCAGTTTCCCTACGAGCAGTACTTC. As protein: CASSKGTTQFPYEQYF.

The J gene is TRBJ2-3, the V gene TRBV10-3; 8 bases are shared with TRBD2. Germline CDR1 ENHRY, CDR2 SYGVKD. The V and J ends lost 6 bases and 7 bases, in that order; junction bases with no gene match: 12. The CDR3 length is 15 residues. This CDR3 reads CAISPPGLGVNTQYF. The CDR3 DNA sequence: TGTGCCATCAGCCCGCCGGGACTAGGGGTAAATACGCAGTATTTT.

The J gene is TRBJ1-3, the V gene TRBV5-1; D remains unclear. With 0 bases removed from V and 2 bases from J, the gap between germline ends came to 12 bases. The V gene's germline CDR1 is SGHRS and CDR2 YFSETQ. The CDR3 is made up of 16 amino acids. CDR3 DNA sequence: TGCGCCAGCAGCTTGGGATGGCTTCAGACTGGAAACACCATATATTTT. Amino acids: CASSLGWLQTGNTIYF.

The chain uses TRBV2 and TRBJ2-3, with a possible D match to TRBD1 (6 bases). V was trimmed by 6 bases and J by 0 bases, leaving 16 bases between them. Per germline, CDR1 SNHLY and CDR2 FYNNEI. The CDR3 contains 16 residues. The CDR3 DNA reads TGTGCCAGCAGCGCCTCAGGGGCCCTTAGCACAGATACGCAGTATTTT. Its translation: CASSASGALSTDTQYF.

This clonotype was detected only a few times. J is TRBJ2-1 and V is TRBV24-1; 8 positions match TRBD1. V shed 3 bases, J shed 6 bases, and the junction held 9 bases outside the gene matches. Germline loops: CDR1 KGHDR, CDR2 SFDVKD. The CDR3 sequence is 16 residues long. CDR3 region: CATSDPRQGKGNEQFF. CDR3 nucleotide sequence: TGTGCCACCAGTGATCCCAGACAGGGGAAAGGCAATGAGCAGTTCTTC.

The rearrangement links TRBV11-2 to TRBJ2-4, with a weak D call TRBD1 (5 bases). The CDR3 is made up of 18 amino acids. The V end lost 0 bases, the J end lost 0 bases, and 15 bases lay between the germline ends. Germline CDR1 reads SGHAT; CDR2 reads FQNNGV. The CDR3: CASSLEWADSPAKNIQYF. The CDR3 nucleotides are TGTGCCAGCAGCTTAGAATGGGCCGACAGTCCAGCCAAAAACATTCAGTACTTC.

J is TRBJ2-3 and V is TRBV20-1; D may be TRBD1 (5 bases). The CDR3 spans 16 residues. Trimming took 3 bases from V and 1 from J, leaving 17 bases between them. Germline V gene data show CDR1 as DFQATT and CDR2 as SNEGSKA (reference sequence). The CDR3 loop is CSASETSGRGTDTQYF. CDR3 bases: TGCAGTGCTAGTGAGACATCGGGCAGGGGCACAGATACGCAGTATTTT.

With regard to this clonotype: Germline and junction disagree at one end, which may indicate a read error. The V and J genes are TRBV6-5 and TRBJ2-1, with 9 bases fitting TRBD1. The CDR3 contains 15 residues. CDR1 is MNHEY, CDR2 SVGAGI, per germline. The CDR3 loop is CAGSPGQGSINEQFF. In DNA, the CDR3 is TGTGCCGGCAGCCCGGGACAGGGAAGCATCAATGAGCAGTTCTTC.

The genes are TRBV20-1 and TRBJ2-7; a possible D gene is TRBD2 (6 bases). The CDR3 is made up of 17 amino acids. Germline V gene sequence: CDR1 DFQATT, CDR2 SNEGSKA (reference sequence). Trimming took 0 bases from V and 7 from J, leaving 25 bases between them. The chain's CDR3 is CSARDMKRAFSTREQYF. In nucleotides, the CDR3 is TGCAGTGCTAGAGATATGAAGCGGGCCTTCTCTACAAGGGAGCAGTACTTC.

This clonotype has just a few counts. The genes are TRBV6-5 and TRBJ2-7, with 10 bases aligning to TRBD2. This CDR3 region has 16 residues. The V gene end was trimmed by 0 bases and the J gene end by 3 bases; junction bases not matched to a gene: 5. Germline V gives CDR1 MNHEY, CDR2 SVGAGI. CDR3 sequence reads: CASSYSALAGDYEQYF. In DNA, the CDR3 is TGTGCCAGCAGTTACTCGGCGCTAGCGGGAGACTACGAGCAGTACTTC.